These 10 T cell receptor beta chains were sequenced from one sample in a study of cytomegalovirus exposure and HLA in healthy donors. The table came from immunoSEQ multiplex PCR; TCRdb's copy has only in-frame clones and leaves some out. The sample contains around 180,000 clones, approximately 84% of which appear only once. Sequencing was performed on PBMCs. The source of these receptors is a man aged 18 to 30 in good health and CMV-seropositive.

The V gene is TRBV7-2, the J gene TRBJ1-1; no reliable D call. Trimming cost V 5 bases and J 2 bases, with 12 bases left between them. This CDR3 has 14 amino acids. Per germline, CDR1 SGHTA and CDR2 FQGNSA. The CDR3 nucleotides are TGTGCCAGCAGCCCCAGTCTTGCAAACACTGAAGCTTTCTTT. The encoded protein is CASSPSLANTEAFF.

This rearrangement joins TRBV19 to TRBJ2-1; no clear D. This CDR3 is built from 15 residues. Trimming left V 1 base short and J 6 bases short, with 13 bases between. The germline gives CDR1 LNHDA, CDR2 SQIVND (reference sequence). The DNA for the CDR3 is TGTGCCAGTAGTATAGCCCAACCTAGTCCCAATGAGCAGTTCTTC. It is translated as CASSIAQPSPNEQFF.

CDR3 DNA sequence: TGCGCCAGCCAAGGGACAGGGAATGAAAAACTGTTTTTT. Protein sequence: CASQGTGNEKLFF. The chain has TRBV5-1 and TRBJ1-4, with 9 nucleotides matching TRBD1. This CDR3 is 13 amino acids long. V was pared by 7 bases and J by 5 bases, with 3 bases of the junction left unmatched. CDR1 SGHRS and CDR2 YFSETQ come from the germline V gene.

CDR3 sequence (DNA): TGTGCCAGCAGCCGCGACAGAGAACAAGAGACCCAGTACTTC. Translation: CASSRDREQETQYF. This chain links TRBV28 with TRBJ2-5; D is perhaps TRBD1 (5 bases). Trimming took off 6 bases at V and 2 bases at J, with 13 bases between the two ends. Per germline, CDR1 MDHEN and CDR2 SYDVKM. This CDR3 contains 14 residues.

The chain combines TRBV9 with TRBJ1-1; D not certain. The germline gives CDR1 SGDLS, CDR2 YYNGEE. The CDR3 has 14 residues. V shed 4 bases and J shed 5 bases, with 15 bases lying between them. The CDR3 sequence is CASSPGELRTEAFF. The CDR3 bases are TGTGCCAGCAGCCCCGGGGAACTGCGGACTGAAGCTTTCTTT.

The V call is TRBV19, the J call TRBJ2-7, with a weak D call TRBD1 (6 bases). Germline assignment: CDR1 LNHDA and CDR2 SQIVND (reference sequence). CDR3 length equals 14 residues. The V gene lost 7 bases and the J gene lost 2 bases, with 15 bases spanning the gap. The CDR3 protein is CASTLGGSAYEQYF. CDR3 in DNA: TGTGCCAGTACCCTTGGGGGCAGCGCCTACGAGCAGTACTTC.

The V gene is TRBV5-1, the J gene TRBJ2-1; the match to TRBD2 covers 7 bases. The CDR3 covers 15 residues. From germline, CDR1 is SGHRS and CDR2 YFSETQ. J lost 4 bases, V lost 3 bases, and 7 bases had no gene match. The CDR3, as DNA: TGCGCCAGCAGCTGGATGGGGGAGGGATACAATGAGCAGTTCTTC. It yields the protein CASSWMGEGYNEQFF.

The V call is TRBV6-1, the J call TRBJ1-5, with 7 bases lining up with TRBD1. The CDR3 length is 16 residues. From germline, CDR1 is MNHNS and CDR2 SASEGT. The trim removed 1 base at V and 2 bases at J, leaving 5 bases unmatched. Here the CDR3 reads CASSEEGARGNQPQHF. For the CDR3, the DNA is TGTGCCAGCAGTGAAGAGGGGGCGCGTGGCAATCAGCCCCAGCATTTT.

A word on this clone: Germline is not matched at one junction end, which may reflect a read error. The rearrangement links TRBV5-1 to TRBJ2-7, with 8 positions matching TRBD1. Germline loops: CDR1 SGHRS, CDR2 YFSETQ. This CDR3 contains 14 residues. This chain's CDR3 is CASSLGTGSFEQYF. Written as DNA, the CDR3 is TGCGCCAGCAGCTTGGGGACAGGGTCCTTCGAGCAGTACTTC.

This clone was seen just once. The chain joins TRBV6-7 to TRBJ2-3; 14 bases fit TRBD2. TRBV6-7 is designated an ORF whose function remains uncertain. Germline trimming cut 2 bases from V and 2 bases from J; bases unmatched to any gene: 12. The CDR3 runs to 20 residues. CDR3 in amino acids: CASSYPPGTSGRLITDTQYF. The DNA of the CDR3 is TGTGCCAGCAGTTACCCGCCCGGGACTAGCGGGAGATTGATCACAGATACGCAGTATTTT.